These T cell receptor beta chains were read from a single sample in a study of cytomegalovirus exposure and HLA in healthy donors. Sequencing used immunoSEQ multiplex PCR; TCRdb keeps in-frame clones, though not all of them. The sample gives 160,000 or so clones, 84% of which show up once; more than 8.5% is in the top ten. The sequenced sample consisted of PBMCs. These receptors all come from a man aged 25 to 40 in good health and CMV-seropositive. Each CDR3 is given with its conserved first and last residue. A D gene is named only where the DNA matches it firmly. Clone size, where shown, is once, few, many, or a class for clones that have expanded.

>TRBV4-1|-|TRBJ2-7|-
TGCGCCAGCAGCCAGGCGGAGTCCTACGAGCAGTACTTC
CASSQAESYEQYF
>TRBV30|-|TRBJ2-3|-
TGTGCCTGGAGCGGCGGGAGCACAGATACGCAGTATTTT
CAWSGGSTDTQYF
>TRBV7-6|-|TRBJ1-4|TRBD1
TGTGCCAGCAGCCGGGACAGGGGAGGAGGTGAAAAACTGTTTTTT
CASSRDRGGGEKLFF
>TRBV6-5|-|TRBJ1-1|-
TGTGCCAGCAGTTACTCAATACGGGGTACTGAAGCTTTCTTT
CASSYSIRGTEAFF
>TRBV30|-|TRBJ2-7|TRBD2
TGTGCCTGGAGGAACGGCGGGAGGGGCGAGCAGTACTTC
CAWRNGGRGEQYF
>TRBV28|-|TRBJ1-1|-
TGTGCCAGCAGTTTAGGGGCGTTGACTGAAGCTTTCTTT
CASSLGALTEAFF
>TRBV6-6|once|TRBJ1-1|TRBD1
TGTGCCAGCAGTTACAGGGACAGACCAGCGGTGGCAGCTTTCTTT
CASSYRDRPAVAAFF
>TRBV11-3|-|TRBJ1-1|-
TGTGCCAGCAGCTACAGATGGAACACTGAAGCTTTCTTT
CASSYRWNTEAFF
>TRBV28|-|TRBJ1-2|-
TGTGCCAGCAGTTTTTTTCAGTATGGCTACACCTTC
CASSFFQYGYTF
>TRBV2|-|TRBJ1-4|-
TGTGCCAGCAGTGAAAGACACTCAACTAATGAAAAACTGTTTTTT
CASSERHSTNEKLFF
>TRBV19|-|TRBJ1-1|-
TGTGCCAGTATCGCCCCCGGGGTGAACACTGAAGCTTTCTTT
CASIAPGVNTEAFF
>TRBV7-2|-|TRBJ2-3|-
TGTGCCAGCAGCTTAGCGGTGCACGGGAGCACAGATACGCAGTATTTT
CASSLAVHGSTDTQYF
>TRBV7-2|-|TRBJ2-7|TRBD1
TGTGCCAGCAGCTTAGCTCCGACAGGGTCCCCATCCGAGCAGTACTTC
CASSLAPTGSPSEQYF
>TRBV15|-|TRBJ1-3|-
TGTGCCACCAGCAGAGATAGGACAAACTCTGGAAACACCATATATTTT
CATSRDRTNSGNTIYF
>TRBV30|-|TRBJ2-3|-
TGTGCCTGGAGTGATTACTCCCGGGACTTTGAGTATTTT
CAWSDYSRDFEYF